Following are 27 T cell receptor beta chains from one sample sequenced in a study of CD8 T cells in ankylosing spondylitis. Findings and caveats of the study: Seemingly distinctive of ankylosing spondylitis blood was a TCR beta motif formed by eight highly homologous variants.

Antigens of these TCRs are unknown. MiXCR, applied by TCRdb to the 5' RACE reads, yields one record per CDR3 protein. The table lists approximately 540,000 distinct CDR3 sequences, approximately 12% of them singletons, with about 6.8% in the top ten. Material for sequencing was blood, either unsorted or a sorted T cell fraction (not recorded which). All receptors come from a male donor with ankylosing spondylitis.

The chain joins TRBV27 to TRBJ2-1; TRBD1 is a possible D gene (5 bases). Germline V CDR1 and CDR2: MNHEY, SMNVEV (reference sequence). The CDR3 runs 15 residues. With 4 bases removed from V and 0 bases from J, the gap between germline ends came to 10 bases. CDR3 sequence reads: CASSSQASSYNEQFF. The CDR3 coding sequence is TGTGCCAGCAGTTCACAGGCTAGCTCCTACAATGAGCAGTTCTTC.

This clonotype was seen a handful of times. The chain uses TRBV24-1 and TRBJ2-1; 13 positions match TRBD2. Germline values: CDR1 KGHDR, CDR2 SFDVKD. Trimming at V came to 10 bases and at J to 7 bases, leaving 3 bases not matched to a gene. This CDR3 has 13 amino acids. CDR3 coding DNA: TGTGCCACTAGGACTAGCGGGGGAAATGAGCAGTTCTTC. It yields the protein CATRTSGGNEQFF.

This clonotype appeared a few times. The junction and the germline gene differ at one end; a read error may be behind it. The chain joins TRBV5-1 to TRBJ2-1; no firm D call. The CDR3 covers 11 residues. Germline V gene lookup returns CDR1 SGHRS and CDR2 YFSETQ. CDR3 sequence reads: CASTLVNEQFF. CDR3 DNA sequence: TGCGCCAGCACCTTGGTTAATGAGCAGTTCTTC.

The chain links TRBV29-1 to TRBJ2-5; 9 bases fit TRBD2. Germline loops: CDR1 SQVTM, CDR2 ANQGSEA. Germline trimming cut 5 bases from V and 2 bases from J; bases unmatched to any gene: 3. This CDR3 is 13 amino acids long. As DNA, the CDR3 is TGCAGCGTTTTTCTAGCGGGGCAAGAGACCCAGTACTTC. This translates into CSVFLAGQETQYF.

This clonotype has just one count. The chain has TRBV20-1 and TRBJ2-7, with TRBD2 matching over 7 bases. The V gene end was trimmed by 4 bases and the J gene end by 2 bases; junction bases not matched to a gene: 8. The CDR3 is made up of 14 amino acids. Germline lookup yields CDR1 DFQATT and CDR2 SNEGSKA (reference sequence). The CDR3 reads CSATTGGYPYEQYF. The CDR3 DNA reads TGCAGTGCTACCACGGGAGGCTATCCCTACGAGCAGTACTTC.

V is TRBV12-3 or TRBV12-4 and J is TRBJ2-2; D call uncertain. The CDR3 consists of 13 residues. V shed 11 bases and J shed 0 bases, with 10 bases lying between them. As DNA, the CDR3 is TGTGCCTCGGCGGCGACGAACACCGGGGAGCTGTTTTTT. Translation gives CASAATNTGELFF.

The table lists this clonotype with a few counts. The chain combines TRBV7-9 with TRBJ1-4; D is ambiguous. Germline values: CDR1 SEHNR, CDR2 FQNEAQ (reference sequence). The V gene lost 1 base and the J gene lost 4 bases, with 7 bases spanning the gap. This CDR3 has 14 residues. The CDR3 nucleotides are TGTGCCAGCAGCTTAGGTGCTCGTAATGAAAAACTGTTTTTT. This translates into CASSLGARNEKLFF.

This clonotype has a handful of counts. The chain couples TRBV10-3 to TRBJ2-5; D possibly corresponds to TRBD2 (6 bases). This CDR3 is built from 16 residues. V was pared by 5 bases and J by 1 base, with 17 bases between. From germline, CDR1 is ENHRY and CDR2 SYGVKD. The CDR3 spells CAISSRDSSIQETQYF. The CDR3, as DNA: TGTGCCATCAGTTCCCGGGACTCCTCGATCCAAGAGACCCAGTACTTC.

This clonotype was recorded at least ten times. V is TRBV20-1 and J is TRBJ2-2; TRBD1 matches at 7 bases. CDR3 length equals 14 residues. V was clipped by 5 bases and J by 2 bases; unmatched bases: 5. CDR1 and CDR2 from the germline V gene are DFQATT and SNEGSKA (reference sequence). CDR3 amino acids: CSADGTDNTGELFF. CDR3 nucleotide sequence: TGCAGTGCTGACGGGACAGACAACACCGGGGAGCTGTTTTTT.

This clonotype was observed a handful of times. The chain employs TRBV5-1 and TRBJ2-5, with 7 bases aligning to TRBD1. CDR1 and CDR2 (germline): SGHRS, YFSETQ. Unmatched junction bases numbered 8, after V lost 5 bases and J lost 4 bases. The CDR3 totals 14 residues. CDR3 nucleotide sequence: TGCGCCAGCAGTTCTCCGGGACAGCCAGAGACCCAGTACTTC. Translation: CASSSPGQPETQYF.

The chain joins TRBV20-1 to TRBJ2-2, with 12 nucleotides matching TRBD2. Germline trimming cut 6 bases from V and 6 bases from J; bases unmatched to any gene: 8. The CDR3 is 15 residues long. Germline CDR1 and CDR2: DFQATT and SNEGSKA (reference sequence). The CDR3 sequence: CSAARLAGASGELFF. The CDR3 region has the DNA TGCAGTGCCGCTAGACTAGCGGGAGCTTCCGGGGAGCTGTTTTTT.

There are a few counts of this clonotype. The rearrangement uses TRBV6-2 or TRBV6-3 and TRBJ1-5; no clear D. V dropped 7 bases and J dropped 1 base, with 8 bases sitting between them. This CDR3 contains 13 residues. Germline lookup yields CDR1 MNHEY and CDR2 SVGEGT. CDR3 amino acids: CASNDMSNQPQHF. CDR3 nucleotide sequence: TGTGCCAGCAATGACATGAGCAATCAGCCCCAGCATTTT.

This clonotype was counted a few times. J is TRBJ2-3 and V is TRBV20-1; 9 bases align to TRBD1. The CDR3 has 15 amino acids. Germline V gives CDR1 DFQATT, CDR2 SNEGSKA (reference sequence). J was trimmed by 5 bases and V by 2 bases; bases with no gene match: 8. CDR3: CSARKSATGGDTQYF. The CDR3, as DNA: TGCAGTGCTAGAAAATCGGCGACAGGGGGAGATACGCAGTATTTT.

This clonotype was detected ten times or more. The genes are TRBV12-3 or TRBV12-4 and TRBJ1-2; a possible D gene is TRBD1 (5 bases). The V end lost 5 bases, the J end lost 5 bases, and 12 bases lay between the germline ends. The CDR3 sequence is 13 residues long. The CDR3, as DNA: TGTGCCAGCAGTCGGCTGGGGCCGTATGGCTACACCTTC. Protein sequence: CASSRLGPYGYTF.

The J gene is TRBJ2-3, the V gene TRBV4-1; a possible D gene is TRBD2 (6 bases). This CDR3 spans 17 amino acids. Germline CDR1 reads MGHRA; CDR2 reads YSYEKL. Trimming stripped 4 bases from V and 0 bases from J, with 17 bases between. In DNA form, the CDR3 reads TGCGCCAGCAGCCTTCTTACATTAGCGGCTAGCACAGATACGCAGTATTTT. Encoded protein: CASSLLTLAASTDTQYF.

This clonotype has at least ten counts. The rearrangement uses TRBV12-3 or TRBV12-4 and TRBJ1-5, with TRBD1 matching over 7 bases. J gave up 1 base and V 4 bases, and 4 bases lay outside the gene matches. The CDR3 has 15 amino acids. The CDR3 region is CASSSKTGSNQPQHF. The CDR3 DNA sequence: TGTGCCAGCAGTTCGAAGACAGGGAGCAATCAGCCCCAGCATTTT.

This clonotype was seen a few times. The V call is TRBV20-1, the J call TRBJ1-5; 7 positions agree with TRBD1. The germline V gene encodes CDR1 DFQATT and CDR2 SNEGSKA (reference sequence). CDR3 length: 12 residues. V dropped 6 bases and J dropped 8; count of bases not matched to a gene: 7. The CDR3 nucleotides read TGCAGTGCCCGGACAGGAGGAAAGCCCCAGCATTTT. Protein product: CSARTGGKPQHF.

This chain connects TRBV14 to TRBJ2-7; the D gene is possibly TRBD2 (6 bases). Looked up from germline, CDR1 is SGHDN and CDR2 is FVKESK. CDR3 size: 15 residues. V shed 5 bases and J shed 0 bases, with 14 bases lying between them. The CDR3 DNA is TGTGCCAGCAGCGCGGGACGGAGAGACTCCTACGAGCAGTACGTC. As protein: CASSAGRRDSYEQYV.

In its sample, this clonotype was seen a few times. The rearrangement links TRBV7-2 to TRBJ1-5; no definite D call. CDR1 is SGHTA, CDR2 FQGNSA, per germline. There are 13 residues in the CDR3. The germline V and J ends were trimmed by 7 bases and 0 bases, with 7 bases remaining between them. DNA for the CDR3: TGTGCCAGCACTTTTTCTAGCAATCAGCCCCAGCATTTT. Translated, it gives CASTFSSNQPQHF.

This clonotype was observed many times. The V gene is TRBV13, the J gene TRBJ2-1; a weak D match, TRBD2 (5 bases). The ends were cut back, 8 bases at V and 7 bases at J, with 9 bases in the middle. The CDR3 has 11 residues. Per germline, CDR1 PRHDT and CDR2 FYEKMQ (reference sequence). The CDR3 loop reads CASCRGNEQFF. The CDR3 bases are TGTGCCAGCTGCCGAGGGAATGAGCAGTTCTTC.

The table lists this clonotype with a few counts. The CDR3 here is CASSPSLGNNEQFF. CDR3 nucleotide sequence: TGTGCCAGCAGCCCGTCACTAGGAAACAATGAGCAGTTCTTC. This chain connects TRBV7-9 to TRBJ2-1, with D perhaps TRBD2 (5 bases). The germline gives CDR1 SEHNR, CDR2 FQNEAQ (reference sequence). V was trimmed by 5 bases and J by 5 bases, leaving 13 bases between them. This CDR3 is built from 14 residues.

This chain connects TRBV10-3 to TRBJ2-1; 14 bases are shared with TRBD2. The CDR3 consists of 18 residues. Looked up from germline, CDR1 is ENHRY and CDR2 is SYGVKD. Trimming took 0 bases from V and 7 from J; bases not matched to a gene: 8. CDR3 bases: TGTGCCATCAGTGAGTCGCTTACCGGGACTAGCGGGAGAAATGAGCAGTTCTTC. Protein product: CAISESLTGTSGRNEQFF.

The sample holds many counts of this clonotype. The chain employs TRBV12-3 or TRBV12-4 and TRBJ1-3; 8 bases map to TRBD1. The V gene end was trimmed by 3 bases and the J gene end by 3 bases; junction bases not matched to a gene: 4. There are 15 residues in the CDR3. In nucleotides, the CDR3 is TGTGCCAGCAGTTTGGCAGGGGGCTATGGAAACACCATATATTTT. Translation gives CASSLAGGYGNTIYF.

This clonotype came up many times. The rearrangement uses TRBV18 and TRBJ2-7; no definite D call. The CDR3 extends over 12 amino acids. The V end lost 2 bases, the J end lost 3 bases, and 5 bases lay between the germline ends. CDR1 and CDR2 (germline): KGHSH, LQKENI. The CDR3 DNA reads as TGTGCCAGCTCACCAGGCAGCTACGAGCAGTACGTC. Amino acid sequence: CASSPGSYEQYV.

This clonotype turned up a few times. The V and J genes are TRBV5-1 and TRBJ1-1; TRBD1 is a possible D gene (6 bases). CDR1 and CDR2 from the germline V gene are SGHRS and YFSETQ. The CDR3 has 14 residues. The V gene lost 1 base and the J gene lost 2 bases, with 9 bases spanning the gap. The CDR3 region has the DNA TGCGCCAGCAGCTTGTCGGGGGCTAACACTGAAGCTTTCTTT. It translates to CASSLSGANTEAFF.

This clonotype was observed a few times. The V gene is TRBV7-2, the J gene TRBJ2-7; the D gene is possibly TRBD2 (5 bases). Germline V CDR1 and CDR2: SGHTA, FQGNSA. This CDR3 has 12 residues. The CDR3 nucleotides are TGTCACAGCAGCTTAGGAGGCTACGAGCAGTACTTC. Protein sequence: CHSSLGGYEQYF.

J is TRBJ2-1 and V is TRBV28, with 7 positions matching TRBD2. The germline V gene has CDR1 MDHEN and CDR2 SYDVKM. CDR3 length equals 15 residues. Trimming removed 6 bases from V and 4 bases from J; junction bases left unmatched: 9. DNA for the CDR3: TGTGCCAGCAGCCTGCCCCTGGGGGGGTACAATGAGCAGTTCTTC. Translated, it gives CASSLPLGGYNEQFF.